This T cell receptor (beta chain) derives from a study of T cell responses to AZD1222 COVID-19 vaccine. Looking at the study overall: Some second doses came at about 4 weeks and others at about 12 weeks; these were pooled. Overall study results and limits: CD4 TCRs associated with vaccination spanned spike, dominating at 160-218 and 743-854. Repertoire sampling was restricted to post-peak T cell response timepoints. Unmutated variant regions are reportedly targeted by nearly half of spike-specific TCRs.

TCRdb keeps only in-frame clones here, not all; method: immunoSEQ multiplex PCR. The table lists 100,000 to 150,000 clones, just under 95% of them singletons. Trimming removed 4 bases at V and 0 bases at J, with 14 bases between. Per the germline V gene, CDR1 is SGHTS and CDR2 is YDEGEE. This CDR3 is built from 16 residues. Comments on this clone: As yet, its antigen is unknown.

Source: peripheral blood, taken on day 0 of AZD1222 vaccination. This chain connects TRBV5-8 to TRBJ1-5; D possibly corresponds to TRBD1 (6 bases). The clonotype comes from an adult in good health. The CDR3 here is CASSIGQSYSNQPQHF. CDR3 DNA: TGTGCCAGCAGCATCGGACAGAGCTATAGCAATCAGCCCCAGCATTTT.